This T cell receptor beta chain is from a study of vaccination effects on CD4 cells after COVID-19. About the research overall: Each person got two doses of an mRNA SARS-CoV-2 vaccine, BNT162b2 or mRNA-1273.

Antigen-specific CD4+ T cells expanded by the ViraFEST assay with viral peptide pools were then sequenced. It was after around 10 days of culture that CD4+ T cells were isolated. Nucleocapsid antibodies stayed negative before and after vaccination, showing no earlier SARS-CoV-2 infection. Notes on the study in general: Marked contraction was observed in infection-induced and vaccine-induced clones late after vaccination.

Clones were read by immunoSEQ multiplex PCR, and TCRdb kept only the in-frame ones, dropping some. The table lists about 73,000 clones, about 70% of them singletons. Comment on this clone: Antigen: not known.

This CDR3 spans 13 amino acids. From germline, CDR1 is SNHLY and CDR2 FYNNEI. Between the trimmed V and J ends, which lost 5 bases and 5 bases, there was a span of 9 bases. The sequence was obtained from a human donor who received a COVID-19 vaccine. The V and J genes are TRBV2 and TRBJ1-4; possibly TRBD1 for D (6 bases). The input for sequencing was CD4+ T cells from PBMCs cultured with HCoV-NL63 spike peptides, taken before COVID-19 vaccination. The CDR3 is CASSWTDNEKLFF. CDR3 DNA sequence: TGTGCCAGCAGTTGGACAGACAATGAAAAACTGTTTTTT.